The clone carrying this T cell receptor beta chain was counted only a few times. Its antigen is undetermined. The data were taken from a study of T cells after yellow fever vaccination. Study background: Preparing low-cell-number fractions relied on SMART-Seq v4 Ultra Low Input. Study-wide findings and caveats: Most primary-vaccination clones recurred post-booster (roughly 96% CD4, over 70% CD8). Faster peaking, at day 5 versus 15, marked a secondary response that was weaker.

Trimming cost V 6 bases and J 0 bases, with 15 bases left between them. The CDR3 is 15 residues long. CDR1 and CDR2 (germline): MDHEN, SYDVKM. Generation of TCR cDNA used 5'RACE template switching (which added a universal primer site and UMIs). TCRdb fed the 5' RACE reads into MiXCR, producing one record per CDR3 protein. Here the sample spans 250,000 to 300,000 distinct CDR3 sequences, 13% being singletons. The rearrangement links TRBV28 to TRBJ2-7, with D perhaps TRBD1 or TRBD2 (5 bases each). The sequence was obtained from a man in his thirties or forties who received the YFV17D yellow fever vaccine. The material was CD4+ T cells sorted from PBMCs, obtained 45 days after the yellow fever booster vaccination. The CDR3: CASSLAGYDSYEQYF. For the CDR3, the DNA is TGTGCCAGCAGCCTAGCAGGGTATGACTCCTACGAGCAGTACTTC.